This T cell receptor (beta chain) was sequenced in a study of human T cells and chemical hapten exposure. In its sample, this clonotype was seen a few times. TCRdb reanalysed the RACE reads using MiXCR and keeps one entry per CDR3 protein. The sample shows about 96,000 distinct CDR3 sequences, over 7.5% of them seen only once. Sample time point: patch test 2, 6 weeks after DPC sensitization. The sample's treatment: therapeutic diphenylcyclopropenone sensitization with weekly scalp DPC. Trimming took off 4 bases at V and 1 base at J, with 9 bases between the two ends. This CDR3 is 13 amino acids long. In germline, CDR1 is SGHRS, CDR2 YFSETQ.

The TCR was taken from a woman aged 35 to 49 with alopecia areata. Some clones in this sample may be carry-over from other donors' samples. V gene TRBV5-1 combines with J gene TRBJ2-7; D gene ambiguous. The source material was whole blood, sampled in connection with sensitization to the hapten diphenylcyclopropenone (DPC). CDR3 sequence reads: CASSPSSSYEQYF. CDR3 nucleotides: TGCGCCAGCAGCCCGAGTAGTTCCTACGAGCAGTACTTC.